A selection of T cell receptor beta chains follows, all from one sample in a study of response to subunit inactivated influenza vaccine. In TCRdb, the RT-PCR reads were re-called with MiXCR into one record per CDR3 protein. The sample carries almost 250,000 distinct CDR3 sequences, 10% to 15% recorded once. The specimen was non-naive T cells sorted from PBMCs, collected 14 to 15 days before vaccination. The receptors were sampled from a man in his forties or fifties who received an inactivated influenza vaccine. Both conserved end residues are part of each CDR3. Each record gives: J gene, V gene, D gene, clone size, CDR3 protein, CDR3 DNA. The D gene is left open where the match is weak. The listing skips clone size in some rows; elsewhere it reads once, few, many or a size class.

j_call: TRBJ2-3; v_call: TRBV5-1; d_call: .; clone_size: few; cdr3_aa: CASSLVAGNPDTQYF; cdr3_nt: TGCGCCAGCAGCTTGGTTGCGGGGAATCCAGATACGCAGTATTTT
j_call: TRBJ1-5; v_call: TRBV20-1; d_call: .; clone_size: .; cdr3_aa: CSARHRVGGQPQHF; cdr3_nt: TGCAGTGCTAGACACAGGGTTGGAGGTCAGCCCCAGCATTTT
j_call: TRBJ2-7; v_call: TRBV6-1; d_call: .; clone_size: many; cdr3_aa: CASSDRPIYEQYF; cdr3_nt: TGTGCCAGCAGTGACCGACCGATATACGAGCAGTACTTC
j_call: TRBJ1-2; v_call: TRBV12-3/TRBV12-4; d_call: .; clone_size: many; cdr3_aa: CASSTGPSGYTF; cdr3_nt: TGTGCCAGCAGTACGGGACCCTCCGGCTACACCTTC
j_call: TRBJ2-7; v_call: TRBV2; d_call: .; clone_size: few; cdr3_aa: CASSERLTGEGYEQYF; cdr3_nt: TGTGCCAGCAGTGAAAGACTTACAGGGGAGGGATACGAGCAGTACTTC
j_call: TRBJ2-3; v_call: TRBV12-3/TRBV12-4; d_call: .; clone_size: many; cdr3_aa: CASSSNTDTQYF; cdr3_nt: TGTGCCAGCAGTTCAAACACAGATACGCAGTATTTT
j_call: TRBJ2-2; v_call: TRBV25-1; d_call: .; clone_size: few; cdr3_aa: CASPGGLYTGELFF; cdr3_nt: TGTGCCAGTCCAGGGGGGCTCTACACCGGGGAGCTGTTTTTT
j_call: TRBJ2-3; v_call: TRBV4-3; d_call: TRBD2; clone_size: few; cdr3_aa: CASSLLPSGRATDTQYF; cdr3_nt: TGCGCCAGCAGCCTACTACCTAGCGGGAGGGCCACAGATACGCAGTATTTT
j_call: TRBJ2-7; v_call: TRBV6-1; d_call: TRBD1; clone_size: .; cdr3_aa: CASKRPQGAGEQYF; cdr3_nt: TGTGCCAGCAAAAGACCGCAGGGGGCCGGCGAGCAGTACTTC
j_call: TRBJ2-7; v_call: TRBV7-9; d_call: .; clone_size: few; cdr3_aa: CASSSALGEQYF; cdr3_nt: TGTGCCAGCAGCTCCGCGCTGGGAGAGCAGTACTTC
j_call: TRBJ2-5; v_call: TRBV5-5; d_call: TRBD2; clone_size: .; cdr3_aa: CASSLMGGETQYF; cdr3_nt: TGTGCCAGCAGCTTAATGGGGGGGGAGACCCAGTACTTC
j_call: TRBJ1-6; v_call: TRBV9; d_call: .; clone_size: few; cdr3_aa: CASSAASAGVSPLHF; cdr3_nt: TGTGCCAGCAGCGCCGCGTCGGCGGGGGTATCACCCCTCCACTTT
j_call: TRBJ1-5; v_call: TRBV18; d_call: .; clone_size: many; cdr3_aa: CASSPGRDQPQHF; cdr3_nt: TGTGCCAGCTCACCCGGGAGGGACCAGCCCCAGCATTTT
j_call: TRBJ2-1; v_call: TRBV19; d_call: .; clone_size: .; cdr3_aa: CASSIRGALNEQFF; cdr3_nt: TGTGCCAGTAGTATAAGGGGGGCTCTCAATGAGCAGTTCTTC
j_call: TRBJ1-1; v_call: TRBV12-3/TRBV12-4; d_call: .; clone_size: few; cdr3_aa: CASSLLGLPEAFF; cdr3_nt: TGTGCCAGCAGTTTACTCGGTCTGCCTGAAGCTTTCTTT
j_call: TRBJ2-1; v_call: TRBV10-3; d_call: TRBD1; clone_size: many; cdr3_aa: CAISEWQGADNEQFF; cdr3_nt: TGTGCCATCAGTGAGTGGCAGGGGGCGGACAATGAGCAGTTCTTC
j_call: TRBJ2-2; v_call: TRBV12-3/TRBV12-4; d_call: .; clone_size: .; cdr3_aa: CASSLRPPNTGELFF; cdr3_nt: TGTGCCAGCAGTTTAAGGCCGCCAAACACCGGGGAGCTGTTTTTT
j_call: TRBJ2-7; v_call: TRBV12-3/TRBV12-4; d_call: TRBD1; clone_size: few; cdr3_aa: CASSLSPGGSYEQYF; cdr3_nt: TGTGCCAGCAGTTTATCTCCAGGGGGCTCCTACGAGCAGTACTTC
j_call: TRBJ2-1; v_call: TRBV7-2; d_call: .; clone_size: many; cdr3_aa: CASSTSQDINEQFF; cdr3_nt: TGTGCCAGCAGCACATCCCAGGACATCAATGAGCAGTTCTTC
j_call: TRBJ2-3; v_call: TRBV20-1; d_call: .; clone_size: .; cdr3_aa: CSARGVREGITDTQYF; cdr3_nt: TGCAGTGCTAGAGGGGTCCGAGAGGGGATTACAGATACGCAGTATTTT
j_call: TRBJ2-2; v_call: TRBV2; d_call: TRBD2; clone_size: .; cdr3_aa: CASSRPLAGANTGELFF; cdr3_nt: TGTGCCAGCAGTCGACCCCTAGCGGGGGCGAACACCGGGGAGCTGTTTTTT
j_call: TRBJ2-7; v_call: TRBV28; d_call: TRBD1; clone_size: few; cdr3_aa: CASSLGQGTSYEQYF; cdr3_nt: TGTGCCAGCAGTCTAGGACAGGGGACCTCCTACGAGCAGTACTTC
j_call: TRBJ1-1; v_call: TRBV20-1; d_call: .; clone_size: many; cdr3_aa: CSARAGWDTEAFF; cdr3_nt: TGCAGTGCCCGGGCCGGTTGGGACACTGAAGCTTTCTTT
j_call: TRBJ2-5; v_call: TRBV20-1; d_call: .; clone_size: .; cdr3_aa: CSAPYQETQYF; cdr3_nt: TGCAGTGCTCCGTACCAAGAGACCCAGTACTTC
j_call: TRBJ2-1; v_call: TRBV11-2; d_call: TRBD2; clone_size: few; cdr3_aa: CASSDYLAGAYNEQFF; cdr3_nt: TGTGCCAGCAGCGACTATCTAGCGGGAGCCTACAATGAGCAGTTCTTC
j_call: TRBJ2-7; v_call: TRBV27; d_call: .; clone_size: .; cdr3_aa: CASSPRRDEQYF; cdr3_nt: TGTGCCAGCAGTCCCCGACGGGACGAGCAGTACTTC
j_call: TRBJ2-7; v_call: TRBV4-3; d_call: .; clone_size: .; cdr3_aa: CASSPAHLGGYEQYF; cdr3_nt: TGCGCCAGCAGCCCCGCTCACCTCGGGGGATACGAGCAGTACTTC
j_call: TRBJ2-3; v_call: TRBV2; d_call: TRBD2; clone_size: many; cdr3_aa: CASSPPGLSTDTQYF; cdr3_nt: TGTGCCAGCAGTCCTCCGGGACTAAGCACAGATACGCAGTATTTT
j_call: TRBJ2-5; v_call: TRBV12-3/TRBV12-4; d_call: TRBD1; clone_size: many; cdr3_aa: CASSLGGQGETQYF; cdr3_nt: TGTGCCAGCAGTTTAGGGGGACAGGGAGAGACCCAGTACTTC
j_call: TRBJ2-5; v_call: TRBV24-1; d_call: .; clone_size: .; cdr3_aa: CATSDGGDHGETQYF; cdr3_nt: TGTGCCACCAGTGATGGTGGGGACCACGGGGAGACCCAGTACTTC
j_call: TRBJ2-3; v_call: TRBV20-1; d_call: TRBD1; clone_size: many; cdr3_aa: CSASYLGQGAFTDTQYF; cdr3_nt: TGCAGTGCTAGTTATTTAGGACAGGGGGCTTTTACAGATACGCAGTATTTT
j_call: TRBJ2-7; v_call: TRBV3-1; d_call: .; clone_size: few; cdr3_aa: CASSPHMGEQYF; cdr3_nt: TGTGCCAGCAGCCCCCACATGGGCGAGCAGTACTTC
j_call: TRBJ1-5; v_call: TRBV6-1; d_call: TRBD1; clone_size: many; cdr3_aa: CASSPQGTGFYQPQHF; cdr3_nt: TGTGCCAGCAGTCCTCAAGGGACAGGGTTCTATCAGCCCCAGCATTTT
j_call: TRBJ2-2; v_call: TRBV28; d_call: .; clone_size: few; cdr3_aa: CASSLFPAGTGELFF; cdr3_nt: TGTGCCAGCAGTTTATTCCCCGCAGGCACCGGGGAGCTGTTTTTT
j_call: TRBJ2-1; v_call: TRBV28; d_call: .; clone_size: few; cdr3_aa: CASRSTTGNEQFF; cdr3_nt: TGTGCCAGCAGGTCGACAACGGGGAATGAGCAGTTCTTC
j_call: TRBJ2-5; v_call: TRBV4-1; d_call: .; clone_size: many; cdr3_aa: CASSLSEGRKETQYF; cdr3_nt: TGCGCCAGCAGCTTAAGCGAGGGGAGGAAGGAGACCCAGTACTTC
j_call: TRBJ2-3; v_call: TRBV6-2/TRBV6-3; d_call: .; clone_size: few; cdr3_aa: CASSDSPDTQYF; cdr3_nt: TGTGCCAGCAGTGACAGTCCAGATACGCAGTATTTT
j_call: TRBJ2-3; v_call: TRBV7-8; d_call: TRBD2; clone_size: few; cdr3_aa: CASSLGPAGGTDTQYF; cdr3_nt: TGTGCCAGCAGCTTAGGCCCAGCGGGGGGCACAGATACGCAGTATTTT
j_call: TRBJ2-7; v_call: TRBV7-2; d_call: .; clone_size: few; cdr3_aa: CASSLGLVNEQYF; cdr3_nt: TGTGCCAGCAGCTTAGGTCTAGTTAACGAGCAGTACTTC
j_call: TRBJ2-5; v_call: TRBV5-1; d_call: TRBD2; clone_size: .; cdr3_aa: CASSLASGGIRETQYF; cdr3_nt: TGCGCCAGCAGCTTGGCTTCCGGGGGGATTCGGGAGACCCAGTACTTC
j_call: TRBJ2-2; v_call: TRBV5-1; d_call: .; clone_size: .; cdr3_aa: CASSLARHTGELFF; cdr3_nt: TGCGCCAGCAGCTTGGCGAGACACACCGGGGAGCTGTTTTTT